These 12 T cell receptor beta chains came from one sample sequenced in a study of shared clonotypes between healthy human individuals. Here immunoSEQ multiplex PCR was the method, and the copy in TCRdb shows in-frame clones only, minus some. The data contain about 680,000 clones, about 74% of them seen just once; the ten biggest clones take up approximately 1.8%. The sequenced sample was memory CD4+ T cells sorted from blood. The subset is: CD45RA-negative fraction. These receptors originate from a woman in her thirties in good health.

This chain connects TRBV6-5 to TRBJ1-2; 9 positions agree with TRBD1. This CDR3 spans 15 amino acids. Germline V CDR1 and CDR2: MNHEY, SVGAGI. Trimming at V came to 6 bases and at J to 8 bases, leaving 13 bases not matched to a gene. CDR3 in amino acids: CASRRPGQGLVGYTF. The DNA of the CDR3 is TGTGCCAGCAGACGCCCGGGACAGGGATTAGTCGGCTACACCTTC.

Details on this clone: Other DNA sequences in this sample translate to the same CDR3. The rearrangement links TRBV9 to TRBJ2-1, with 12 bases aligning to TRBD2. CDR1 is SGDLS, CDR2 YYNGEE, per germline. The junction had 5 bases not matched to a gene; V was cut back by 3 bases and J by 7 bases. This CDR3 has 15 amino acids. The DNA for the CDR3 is TGTGCCAGCAGCGCCGCCGGGACTAGCGGGAATGAGCAGTTCTTC. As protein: CASSAAGTSGNEQFF.

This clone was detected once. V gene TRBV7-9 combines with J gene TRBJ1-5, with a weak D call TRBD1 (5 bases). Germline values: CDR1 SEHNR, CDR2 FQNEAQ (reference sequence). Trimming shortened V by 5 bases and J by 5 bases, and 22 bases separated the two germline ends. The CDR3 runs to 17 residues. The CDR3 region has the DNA TGTGCCAGCAGCACATATGACGGGGCTCCCTTGGATCAGCCCCAGCATTTT. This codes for CASSTYDGAPLDQPQHF.

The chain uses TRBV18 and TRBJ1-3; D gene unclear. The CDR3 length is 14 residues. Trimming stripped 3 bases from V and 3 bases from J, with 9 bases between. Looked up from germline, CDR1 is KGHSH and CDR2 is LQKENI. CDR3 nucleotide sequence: TGTGCCAGCTCACCGGACGCTGTTGGAAACACCATATATTTT. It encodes CASSPDAVGNTIYF.

The CDR3 protein is CASSLEGFTYEQYF. The CDR3 nucleotides read TGCGCCAGCAGCTTGGAAGGGTTCACCTACGAGCAGTACTTC. The chain is built from TRBV5-1 and TRBJ2-7; D remains ambiguous. Germline CDR1 reads SGHRS; CDR2 reads YFSETQ. Trimming shortened V by 0 bases and J by 2 bases, and 9 bases separated the two germline ends. The length of the CDR3 is 14 residues.

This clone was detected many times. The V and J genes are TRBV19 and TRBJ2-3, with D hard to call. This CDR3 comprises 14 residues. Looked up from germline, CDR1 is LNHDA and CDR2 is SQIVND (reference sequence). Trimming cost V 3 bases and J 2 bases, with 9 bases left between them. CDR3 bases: TGTGCCAGTAGTATTGCCGCCCTCACAGATACGCAGTATTTT. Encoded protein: CASSIAALTDTQYF.

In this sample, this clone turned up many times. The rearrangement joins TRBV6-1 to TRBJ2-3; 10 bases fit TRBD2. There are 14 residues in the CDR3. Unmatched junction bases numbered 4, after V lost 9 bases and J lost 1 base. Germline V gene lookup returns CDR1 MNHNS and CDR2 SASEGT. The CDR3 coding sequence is TGTGCCAGTGGAGGACTAGCGGGCACAGATACGCAGTATTTT. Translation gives CASGGLAGTDTQYF.

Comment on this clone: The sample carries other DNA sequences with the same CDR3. CDR3 coding DNA: TGCGCCAGCAGCCCGGGGACAAGTGGAAACACCATATATTTT. This translates into CASSPGTSGNTIYF. The gene calls are TRBV5-1 and TRBJ1-3; TRBD1 is a possible D gene (6 bases). The CDR3 sequence is 14 residues long. CDR1 and CDR2 (germline): SGHRS, YFSETQ. The V and J ends lost 4 bases and 3 bases respectively, with 11 bases between them.

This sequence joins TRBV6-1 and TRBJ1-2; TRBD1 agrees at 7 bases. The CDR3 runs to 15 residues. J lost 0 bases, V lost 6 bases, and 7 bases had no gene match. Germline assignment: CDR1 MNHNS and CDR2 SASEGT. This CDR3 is CASRAGTDPNYGYTF. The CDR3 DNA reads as TGTGCCAGCAGGGCCGGGACAGACCCTAACTATGGCTACACCTTC.

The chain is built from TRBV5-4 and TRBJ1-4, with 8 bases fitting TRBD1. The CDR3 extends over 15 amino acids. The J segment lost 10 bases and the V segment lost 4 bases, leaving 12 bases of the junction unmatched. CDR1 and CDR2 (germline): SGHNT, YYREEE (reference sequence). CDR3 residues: CASSRLDRAEGKLFF. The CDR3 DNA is TGTGCCAGCAGCAGACTGGACAGGGCCGAGGGAAAACTGTTTTTT.

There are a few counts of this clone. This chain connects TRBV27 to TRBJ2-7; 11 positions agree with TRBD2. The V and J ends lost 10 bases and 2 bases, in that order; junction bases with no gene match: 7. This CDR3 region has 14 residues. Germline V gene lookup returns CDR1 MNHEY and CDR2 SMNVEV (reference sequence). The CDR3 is CATQSSGRTYEQYF. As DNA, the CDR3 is TGTGCCACCCAGTCTAGCGGGAGGACCTACGAGCAGTACTTC.

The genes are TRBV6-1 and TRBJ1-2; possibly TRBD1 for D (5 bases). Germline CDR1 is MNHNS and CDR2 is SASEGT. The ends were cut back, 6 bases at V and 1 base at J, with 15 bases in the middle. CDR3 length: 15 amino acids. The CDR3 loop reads CASRLDWTLNYGYTF. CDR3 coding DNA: TGTGCCAGCAGGTTGGACTGGACACTTAACTATGGCTACACCTTC.